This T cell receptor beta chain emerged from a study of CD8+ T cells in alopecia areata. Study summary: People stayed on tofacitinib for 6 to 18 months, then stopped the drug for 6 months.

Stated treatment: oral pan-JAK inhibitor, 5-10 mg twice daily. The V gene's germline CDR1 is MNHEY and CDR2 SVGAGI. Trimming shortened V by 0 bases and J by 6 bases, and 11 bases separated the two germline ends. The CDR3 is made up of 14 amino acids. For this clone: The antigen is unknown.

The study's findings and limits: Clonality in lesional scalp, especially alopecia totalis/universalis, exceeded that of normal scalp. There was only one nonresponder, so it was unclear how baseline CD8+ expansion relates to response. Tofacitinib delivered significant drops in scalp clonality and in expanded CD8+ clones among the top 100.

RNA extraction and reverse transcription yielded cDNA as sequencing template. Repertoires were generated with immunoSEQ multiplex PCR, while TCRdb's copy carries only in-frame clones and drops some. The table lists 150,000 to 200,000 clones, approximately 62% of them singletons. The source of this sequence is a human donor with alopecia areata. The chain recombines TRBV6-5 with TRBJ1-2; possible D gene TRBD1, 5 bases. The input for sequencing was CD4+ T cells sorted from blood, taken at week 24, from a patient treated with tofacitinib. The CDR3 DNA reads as TGTGCCAGCAGTTACTCGGGACGGATAGATGGCTACACCTTC. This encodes CASSYSGRIDGYTF.